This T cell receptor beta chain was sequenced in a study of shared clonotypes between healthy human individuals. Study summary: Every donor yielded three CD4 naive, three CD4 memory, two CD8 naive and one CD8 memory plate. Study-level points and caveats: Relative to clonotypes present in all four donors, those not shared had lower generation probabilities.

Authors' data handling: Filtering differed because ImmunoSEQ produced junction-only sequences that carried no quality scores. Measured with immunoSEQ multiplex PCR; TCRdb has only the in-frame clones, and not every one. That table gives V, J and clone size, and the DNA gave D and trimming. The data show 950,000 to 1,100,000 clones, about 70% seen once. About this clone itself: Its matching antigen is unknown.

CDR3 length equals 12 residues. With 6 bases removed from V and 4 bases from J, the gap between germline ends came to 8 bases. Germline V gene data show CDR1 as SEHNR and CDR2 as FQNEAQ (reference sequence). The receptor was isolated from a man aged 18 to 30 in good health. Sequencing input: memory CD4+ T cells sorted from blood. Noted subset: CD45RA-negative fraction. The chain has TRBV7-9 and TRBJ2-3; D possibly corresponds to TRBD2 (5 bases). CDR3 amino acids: CASRSGSDTQYF. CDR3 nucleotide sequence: TGTGCCAGCAGATCGGGGTCAGATACGCAGTATTTT.